The clone carrying this T cell receptor beta chain was detected only a few times. Trimming took 5 bases from V and 3 from J, leaving 20 bases between them. Germline CDR1 and CDR2: SGHAT and FQNNGV. This CDR3 contains 17 residues. Sequencing was performed with immunoSEQ multiplex PCR; in TCRdb, only in-frame clones are kept and a portion is missing. The sample shows roughly 10,000 clones, 80% to 90% of them seen only once. This entry comes from a study of T cell repertoires in MIS-A myocarditis. The receptor was isolated from a man in his late teens or twenties with fulminant myocarditis from multisystem inflammatory syndrome in adults (MIS-A) after COVID-19. Material: thoracic lymph node tissue obtained at autopsy. The chain carries TRBV11-2 and TRBJ1-3; D might be TRBD1 (6 bases). CDR3 in amino acids: CASSAQYGARGGNTIYF. The CDR3 DNA reads as TGTGCCAGCAGCGCTCAATACGGGGCCAGGGGTGGAAACACCATATATTTT.